These 7 T cell receptor beta chains came from one sample sequenced in a study of cytomegalovirus exposure and HLA in healthy donors. In the PCR, 60 Vbeta and 13 Jbeta primers were used. Repertoires were generated with immunoSEQ multiplex PCR, while TCRdb's copy carries only in-frame clones and drops some. This sample has 90,000 to 110,000 clones, with around 76% found just once. The specimen sequenced was PBMCs. The receptor set was obtained from a man between 35 and 55 years old in good health and CMV-seropositive.

The V and J genes are TRBV9 and TRBJ2-7; D perhaps matches TRBD1 (6 bases). Per the germline V gene, CDR1 is SGDLS and CDR2 is YYNGEE. V was cut by 4 bases and J by 0 bases, with 11 bases left in between. The CDR3 consists of 14 residues. The CDR3 DNA sequence: TGTGCCAGCAGCCGGACAGCCCTCTCCTACGAGCAGTACTTC. Translated: CASSRTALSYEQYF.

Concerning this clone itself: Its ends do not fully match the called genes, so a read error is possible. The J gene is TRBJ2-6, the V gene TRBV9; 7 bases fit TRBD1. Germline CDR1 and CDR2: SGDLS and YYNGEE. This CDR3 is built from 15 residues. CDR3 loop: CASSATGRGANGLTF. In DNA, the CDR3 is TGTGCCAGCAGCGCGACAGGGCGTGGGGCCAACGGCCTGACTTTC.

The rearrangement links TRBV10-1 to TRBJ2-4, with D unclear. Per the germline V gene, CDR1 is WNHNN and CDR2 is SYGVQD (reference sequence). There are 15 residues in the CDR3. V was shortened by 5 bases and J by 1 base, with 12 bases between the two germline ends. The CDR3 loop reads CASSYVREAKNIQYF. CDR3 sequence (DNA): TGCGCCAGCAGTTACGTTCGAGAGGCCAAAAACATTCAGTACTTC.

This clone appeared many times. The chain is built from TRBV4-2 and TRBJ2-2; D perhaps matches TRBD1 (6 bases). Trimming took 4 bases from V and 1 from J, leaving 16 bases between them. Germline V CDR1 and CDR2: LGHNA, YNFKEQ. CDR3 size: 17 residues. CDR3 sequence reads: CASSRALGGQNTGELFF. The CDR3 DNA reads TGTGCCAGCAGCCGAGCCCTAGGGGGACAGAACACCGGGGAGCTGTTTTTT.

V and J are TRBV4-1 and TRBJ2-7, with D maybe TRBD2 (6 bases). Trimming stripped 4 bases from V and 2 bases from J, with 15 bases between. CDR3 length: 15 residues. The V gene's germline CDR1 is MGHRA and CDR2 YSYEKL. The CDR3 sequence is CASSPTPGLAYEQYF. CDR3 nucleotides: TGCGCCAGCAGCCCCACTCCGGGACTGGCCTACGAGCAGTACTTC.

V and J are TRBV12-5 and TRBJ2-5; TRBD2 matches 12 bases. V lost 3 bases, J lost 5 bases, and 7 bases stayed unmatched. The CDR3 covers 16 residues. CDR1 and CDR2 from the germline V gene are LGHNT and FRNRAP. This CDR3 is CASGFSSGGAAETQYF. The CDR3 bases are TGTGCTAGTGGTTTCTCTAGCGGGGGGGCCGCTGAGACCCAGTACTTC.

The chain carries TRBV5-5 and TRBJ1-5, with 8 bases identical to TRBD1. The CDR3 contains 14 residues. Germline V gene sequence: CDR1 SGHKS, CDR2 YYEKEE (reference sequence). Trimming removed 2 bases from V and 6 bases from J; junction bases left unmatched: 4. For the CDR3, the DNA is TGTGCCAGCAGCTTCGGACAGGGCGGTCAGCCCCAGCATTTT. It specifies CASSFGQGGQPQHF.